One sample yielded the 18 T cell receptor beta chains listed below, sequenced in a study of OX40 agonist ivuxolimab in advanced cancers. Receptor amplification or capture employed the immunoSEQ multiplex PCR assay. Held by TCRdb, this immuneACCESS table contains in-frame sequences only and omits some clones. Under half of the omission traces to an unresolved V gene where checked; the cause of the rest is unknown. The sample table records about 58,000 clones; roughly 83% of these occur just once. Jointly, the top ten make up approximately 2.8% of the sample. The sample here was CD4+ or CD8+ T cells sorted from blood, taken in a trial of the OX40 agonist ivuxolimab. These receptors originate from an adult with an advanced solid tumor such as melanoma, head and neck, liver or kidney cancer.

This chain uses TRBV7-9 with TRBJ1-1; possible D gene TRBD1, 5 bases. Trimming left V 3 bases short and J 3 bases short, with 11 bases between. In germline, CDR1 is SEHNR, CDR2 FQNEAQ (reference sequence). There are 14 residues in the CDR3. In DNA form, the CDR3 reads TGTGCCAGCAGCTTTAGGGCCAGGGACACTGAAGCTTTCTTT. Translation: CASSFRARDTEAFF.

This sequence joins TRBV28 and TRBJ2-7; TRBD1 agrees at 7 bases. CDR1 and CDR2 from the germline V gene are MDHEN and SYDVKM. The CDR3 consists of 17 residues. Trimming removed 7 bases from V and 2 bases from J; junction bases left unmatched: 17. The CDR3 loop reads CASTDSRGQLFTYEQYF. In DNA, the CDR3 is TGTGCCAGCACCGACAGTAGGGGACAGCTATTCACCTACGAGCAGTACTTC.

The rearrangement joins TRBV5-1 to TRBJ2-7; possibly TRBD1 for D (6 bases). This CDR3 is built from 15 residues. Germline assignment: CDR1 SGHRS and CDR2 YFSETQ. Trimming shortened V by 0 bases and J by 5 bases, and 15 bases separated the two germline ends. The CDR3 loop reads CASSLASAGVDEQYF. For the CDR3, the DNA is TGCGCCAGCAGCTTGGCCAGTGCAGGGGTGGACGAGCAGTACTTC.

The chain recombines TRBV18 with TRBJ1-1, with D uncertain. The CDR3 covers 12 residues. With 3 bases removed from V and 4 bases from J, the gap between germline ends came to 6 bases. CDR1 KGHSH and CDR2 LQKENI come from the germline V gene. CDR3 nucleotides: TGTGCCAGCTCACCTGACACCACTGAAGCTTTCTTT. Translating it yields CASSPDTTEAFF.

V gene TRBV6-4 combines with J gene TRBJ2-1, with 8 bases matching TRBD1. Germline assignment: CDR1 MRHNA and CDR2 SNTAGT. V lost 1 base and J lost 4; bases outside the gene matches: 12. The CDR3 has 18 amino acids. CDR3 DNA sequence: TGTGCCAGCAGTGACTGTTCAGGGGGCTCCGGGCATTACAATGAGCAGTTCTTC. The encoded protein is CASSDCSGGSGHYNEQFF.

This chain uses TRBV29-1 with TRBJ1-5, with D possibly being TRBD1 (5 bases). CDR3 length: 13 residues. Germline lookup yields CDR1 SQVTM and CDR2 ANQGSEA. The V end lost 3 bases, the J end lost 7 bases, and 13 bases lay between the germline ends. CDR3 in DNA: TGCAGCGTTGAGGGGCAGGCGGGGCAGCCCCAGCATTTT. Protein sequence: CSVEGQAGQPQHF.

J is TRBJ2-7 and V is TRBV11-3; D tentatively fits TRBD1 or TRBD2 (5 bases each). The length of the CDR3 is 15 residues. The V end was cut by 1 base, the J end by 1 base, with 11 bases between. Germline CDR1 SGHNT, CDR2 YENEEA. CDR3 nucleotide sequence: TGTGCCAGCAGCTTAGGGGGCGACTATTCCTACGAGCAGTACTTC. As protein: CASSLGGDYSYEQYF.

This rearrangement joins TRBV19 to TRBJ1-4; no firm D call. The CDR3 runs 11 residues. V was clipped by 9 bases and J by 6 bases, with 8 bases between them. Germline V gene data show CDR1 as LNHDA and CDR2 as SQIVND (reference sequence). Here the CDR3 DNA reads TGTGCCAGCGGTCCTTATGAAAAACTGTTTTTT. Its translation is CASGPYEKLFF.

A few counts support this clone. The V and J genes are TRBV10-2 and TRBJ2-3; D is uncertain. The V gene lost 3 bases and the J gene lost 2 bases, with 9 bases spanning the gap. The CDR3 covers 14 residues. Germline V gives CDR1 WSHSY, CDR2 SAAADI. CDR3 in DNA: TGCGCCAGCAGTGACGGTTGGGACACAGATACGCAGTATTTT. Protein sequence: CASSDGWDTDTQYF.

As DNA, the CDR3 is TGTGCCAGCAGTGCGCGGACAGGTTATAATTCACCCCTCCACTTT. Translated, it gives CASSARTGYNSPLHF. V gene TRBV6-1 combines with J gene TRBJ1-6, with TRBD1 matching over 7 bases. The V gene end was trimmed by 4 bases and the J gene end by 4 bases; junction bases not matched to a gene: 4. Germline loops: CDR1 MNHNS, CDR2 SASEGT. The CDR3 runs to 15 residues.

CDR3: CASGGPLRAFF. CDR3 bases: TGTGCCAGCGGGGGGCCACTAAGGGCTTTCTTT. The chain is built from TRBV28 and TRBJ1-1; D might be TRBD1 (6 bases). Germline V gives CDR1 MDHEN, CDR2 SYDVKM. V was trimmed by 8 bases and J by 11 bases, leaving 15 bases between them. CDR3 size: 11 residues.

The chain combines TRBV18 with TRBJ1-2; D is uncertain. The CDR3 contains 16 residues. V lost 0 bases, J lost 7 bases, and 18 bases lay in between. Germline CDR1 reads KGHSH; CDR2 reads LQKENI. The CDR3 region has the DNA TGTGCCAGCTCACCACCTGGCGGTTCCGACCTGGGTGGCTACACCTTC. Amino acid sequence: CASSPPGGSDLGGYTF.

The genes are TRBV6-1 and TRBJ2-5; D is uncertain. V was cut by 4 bases and J by 5 bases, with 8 bases left in between. The CDR3 has 12 residues. Germline values: CDR1 MNHNS, CDR2 SASEGT. The CDR3: CASSVLMETQYF. CDR3 bases: TGTGCCAGCAGTGTGCTGATGGAGACCCAGTACTTC.

Only one count was recorded for this clone. The rearrangement joins TRBV7-2 to TRBJ2-5, with no clear D. The CDR3 runs to 12 residues. V was shortened by 5 bases and J by 5 bases, with 9 bases between the two germline ends. Per germline, CDR1 SGHTA and CDR2 FQGNSA. In DNA form, the CDR3 reads TGTGCCAGCAGCCGAACTTTGGAGACCCAGTACTTC. Amino acid sequence: CASSRTLETQYF.

The V call is TRBV6-5, the J call TRBJ2-1, with 9 bases lining up with TRBD2. Germline values: CDR1 MNHEY, CDR2 SVGAGI. This CDR3 is 15 amino acids long. Trimming took 7 bases from V and 5 from J; bases not matched to a gene: 9. The CDR3 loop reads CASTSALAGNNEQFF. The DNA for the CDR3 is TGTGCCAGCACCTCAGCCCTAGCGGGGAACAATGAGCAGTTCTTC.

Of note for this clone: One end of the junction is discordant with germline, which a read error may explain. The rearrangement uses TRBV7-8 and TRBJ2-7; no reliable D call. The germline V gene encodes CDR1 SGHVS and CDR2 FQNEAQ. The CDR3 spans 11 residues. The CDR3 bases are TGTGCCAGCAGCTCCCGCGCAGTGTTCTCCTTC. Protein: CASSSRAVFSF.

This rearrangement joins TRBV7-9 to TRBJ1-1; 12 bases are a match to TRBD1. The V gene's germline CDR1 is SEHNR and CDR2 FQNEAQ (reference sequence). The CDR3 consists of 14 residues. The junction had 8 bases not matched to a gene; V was cut back by 5 bases and J by 10 bases. The CDR3 nucleotides read TGTGCCAGCAGCCAAGGGGCGGGACAGGGGGCAGCTTTCTTT. Translation gives CASSQGAGQGAAFF.

V gene TRBV5-1 combines with J gene TRBJ1-3, with D tentatively TRBD1 (5 bases). V was shortened by 4 bases and J by 0 bases, with 20 bases between the two germline ends. This CDR3 has 18 amino acids. Germline V gives CDR1 SGHRS, CDR2 YFSETQ. CDR3 residues: CASSPTKVGGFSGNTIYF. For the CDR3, the DNA is TGCGCCAGCAGCCCGACCAAGGTTGGGGGATTCTCTGGAAACACCATATATTTT.